This TCR beta chain derives from a study of Ad26.COV2.S vaccination and SARS-CoV-2 variants (dated by TCRdb to about 2021). With respect to the entire study: Donors in the vaccine arm were drawn from COV1001, a phase I-IIa trial of Ad26.COV2.S in healthy adults that was multicentre, randomized, double-blind and placebo-controlled. Investigators did not know the trial group allocation while performing experiments and assessing outcomes. Ad26.COV2.S was administered intramuscularly at 5 x 10^10 or 1 x 10^11 viral particles, either as a single shot or as two shots given 56 days apart. Sequencing of the TCRbeta repertoire served to evaluate the specificity and breadth of SARS-CoV-2-reactive T cell receptors following Ad26.COV2.S vaccination. Trial participants were randomized into five groups of five, in which low-dose or high-dose Ad26.COV2.S was given once or twice, or placebo was given on both occasions. A total of roughly 32 samples were included in the TCR-sequenced set, comprising 19 Ad26.COV2.S vaccine recipients, 5 placebo recipients and 8 SARS-CoV-2 convalescent individuals. The paper's findings and limits, for the study overall: Non-spike TCR breadth was comparable between vaccine and placebo recipients, consistent with the vaccine containing only spike. Substantial breadth of spike-specific CD8+ and CD4+ T cell responses was reported after vaccination. The study lacked the statistical power to compare responses across vaccine doses or regimens. The authors noted that total T cell responses may have been underestimated by the TCR breadth and depth analyses. Higher spike-specific TCR breadth was observed in Ad26.COV2.S recipients than in placebo recipients (P = 0.0014).

The CDR3 covers 11 residues, taking in both the cysteine and the phenylalanine. Only the CDR3 portion is preserved as DNA: 33 bases, with reading frame beginning at the first base. V is pared back by 5 bases and J by 7 bases, with 10 bases lying between the germline termini. Looking up the germline V gene yields CDR1 SGHRS and CDR2 YFSETQ. The treatment or condition tag for this specimen amounts to: roughly 19 received Ad26.COV2.S at low or high dose, single or two shots; 5 received placebo; per-sample allocation not given. For vaccine and placebo recipients, the sequenced repertoires came from samples collected on day 63 after the first injection. Between 29 July and 7 August 2020, Cohort 1b enrolled around 25 adults aged 18-55 years at one site in Boston, USA. Ad26.COV2.S consisted of a replication-incompetent adenovirus type 26 vector by which a prefusion-stabilized SARS-CoV-2 spike protein from the original Wuhan strain was expressed.

A note on this clone: Its antigen has not been determined. Nothing much larger sits one base from this clone, and base qualities are not available.

The immunoSEQ Assay was the method used to sequence TCRbeta CDR3 regions. After extraction, genomic DNA underwent amplification by bias-controlled multiplex PCR, followed by high-throughput sequencing. Regarding the original processing steps: To quantify the absolute abundance of every unique TCRbeta CDR3 region, sequences were collapsed and filtered. T cell fraction was estimated by normalizing TCRbeta template counts to usable DNA, with usable DNA measured through amplification of reference genes found in all nucleated cells. Repertoire TCRs were annotated as SARS-CoV-2-specific by exact matching of V gene, CDR3 amino acid sequence and J gene to a known reactive TCR set. The reference SARS-CoV-2 TCR set came from MIRA and was filtered for enrichment in COVID-19-positive ImmuneCODE repertoires, removing public or cross-reactive TCRs. Using the MIRA antigens, annotated TCRs were further analysed by specific ORF or by position within an ORF. Breadth was defined as the number of annotated unique rearrangements divided by the total number of unique productive rearrangements, and depth was defined as the summed frequency of the annotated unique rearrangements. TCR breadth was compared between groups using two-sided Wilcoxon rank-sum tests. In its TCRdb copy, this immuneACCESS table keeps in-frame sequences only and misses some clones. Where compared with another copy, unresolved V genes explain less than half of these, and the others have no known cause. V and J calls and clone size come straight from that table; D and trimming were deduced from the DNA. For this sample the table gives a few hundred thousand clones, of which 85% to 90% were detected only once. Together, the top ten hold 3.6% of the sample.

The sample here was peripheral blood, taken in a trial of Ad26.COV2.S vaccine versus placebo. Recombination linked TRBV5-1 to TRBJ2-7, with a weak D call of TRBD2 (5 bases match). The receptor was derived from a person aged 18-60 years who received the Ad26.COV2.S COVID-19 vaccine or a placebo. The CDR3 protein is CASRQGSEQYF. The nucleotide sequence reads TGCGCCAGCAGGCAAGGGAGTGAGCAGTACTTC.